Included here is one T cell receptor (beta chain) sequence, with context. As yet, its antigen is unknown. The data stem from a study of circulating and synovial CD4+ cells in juvenile arthritis. General study findings and limits: Overlap with synovium rose as more T cells were sequenced.

This CDR3 comprises 11 residues. V was shortened by 10 bases and J by 11 bases, with 17 bases between the two germline ends. Per germline, CDR1 LNHDA and CDR2 SQIVND (reference sequence). Libraries were prepared by immunoSEQ multiplex PCR; TCRdb keeps only in-frame clonotypes and omits some of them. Seen here are 30,000 to 40,000 clones, roughly 95% observed once, and the top ten hold 0.15% to 0.2%. The clonotype originates from a human donor with juvenile idiopathic arthritis. The rearrangement joins TRBV19 to TRBJ1-1; weak D call: TRBD1 (5 bases). The sequencing sample was made of CD4+ T cells from blood. The CDR3 sequence is CATLAGRKAFF. As DNA, the CDR3 is TGTGCCACCTTAGCGGGGCGGAAGGCTTTCTTT.